This T cell receptor beta chain derives from a study of cytomegalovirus exposure and HLA in healthy donors. On the study more broadly: Earlier, 90 million to 140 million unique TCR beta sequences were recovered from some 200 million T cells by an analysis.

Primers for the PCR totalled 60 Vbeta and 13 Jbeta. In the study's own analysis: The authors later counted about 80 million unique TCR beta chains, some 10 million of them shared. Measured with immunoSEQ multiplex PCR; TCRdb has only the in-frame clones, and not every one. V, J and clone size reflect that table, while D and trimming were determined from the DNA. The sample shows roughly 180,000 clones, 76% of them seen only once. A note on this clone: What it binds is not known.

Germline CDR1 LNHDA, CDR2 SQIVND (reference sequence). The trim removed 0 bases at V and 10 bases at J, leaving 6 bases unmatched. The CDR3 consists of 15 residues. The study, taken as a whole, reports: Some V segments could not be told apart, so they were left out, TRBV6-2 and TRBV6-3 among them.

The V and J genes are TRBV19 and TRBJ1-6; 7 bases match TRBD1. The clonotype comes from a woman in her 30s in good health and CMV-seropositive. The sequenced material came from PBMCs. Written as DNA, the CDR3 is TGTGCCAGTAGTATAGACGGACAGGCAATCTCACCCCTCCACTTT. Translating it yields CASSIDGQAISPLHF.